This TCR beta chain was profiled in a study of blood T cell repertoires in COVID-19. Germline V CDR1 and CDR2: MDHEN, SYDVKM. This CDR3 region has 14 residues. V lost 4 bases, J lost 7 bases, and 14 bases lay in between. In this sample, this clone turned up a few times. TCRdb's table, derived via immunoSEQ multiplex PCR, lists solely in-frame clones and lacks some. The repertoire includes 15,000 to 20,000 clones, roughly 89% of them detected once, and 4.5% to 5.5% sits in the top ten. This rearrangement joins TRBV28 to TRBJ1-5; a weak D match, TRBD1 (6 bases). The sequencing input was peripheral blood. The origin of this receptor is a human donor in a cohort sampled during active COVID-19. CDR3 amino acids: CASSSVRGRQPQHF. Here the CDR3 DNA reads TGTGCCAGCAGTTCCGTCAGGGGCAGACAGCCCCAGCATTTT.